A single sample gave rise to the 7 T cell receptor beta chains below, sequenced in a study of T cells in tuberculosis. Repertoires were generated with immunoSEQ multiplex PCR, while TCRdb's copy carries only in-frame clones and drops some. This sample carries around 25,000 clones, approximately 92% of them seen once, and the ten largest clones take around a sixth. The sequenced sample was PBMCs. Receptors were obtained from a donor between 10 and 35 years old with latent tuberculosis or without tuberculosis infection. Some clones in this sample may be carry-over from other donors' samples.

V gene TRBV2 combines with J gene TRBJ1-2, with 7 positions matching TRBD1. The CDR3 runs 14 residues. Germline CDR1 SNHLY, CDR2 FYNNEI. V lost 6 bases and J lost 8; bases outside the gene matches: 12. The DNA of the CDR3 is TGTGCCAGCAGCTTGGACAGGTTGTCGGGCGGCTACACCTTC. It codes for CASSLDRLSGGYTF.

The J gene is TRBJ2-7, the V gene TRBV5-1; TRBD2 is a possible D gene (5 bases). CDR1 is SGHRS, CDR2 YFSETQ, per germline. Trimming removed 0 bases at V and 0 bases at J, with 10 bases between. CDR3 length equals 15 residues. As DNA, the CDR3 is TGCGCCAGCAGCTTGGCGGGTAGCGCCTCCTACGAGCAGTACTTC. It codes for CASSLAGSASYEQYF.

This clone is medium-sized in the sample. This chain uses TRBV25-1 with TRBJ1-1; possibly TRBD1 for D (5 bases). The CDR3 contains 12 residues. CDR1 is MGHDK, CDR2 SYGVNS, per germline. The V end was cut by 8 bases, the J end by 5 bases, with 12 bases between. The CDR3 DNA is TGTGCCAGCCGGCAGGGTAGGACTGAAGCTTTCTTT. This translates into CASRQGRTEAFF. The full variable domain, rest sourced from reference TRBV25-1 and TRBJ1-1, is EADIYQTPRYLVIGTGKKITLECSQTMGHDKMYWYQQDPGMELHLIHYSYGVNSTEKGDLSSESTVSRIRTEHFPLTLESARPSHTSQYLCASRQGRTEAFFGQGTRLTVV.

The chain carries TRBV6-6 and TRBJ1-5, with D perhaps TRBD1 (5 bases). The V gene lost 6 bases and the J gene lost 3 bases, with 18 bases spanning the gap. CDR1 MNHNY and CDR2 SVGAGI come from the germline V gene (reference sequence). This CDR3 contains 16 residues. The CDR3 bases are TGTGCCAGCAGCCCCTCGGGCAGGGCATACAATCAGCCCCAGCATTTT. Translating gives CASSPSGRAYNQPQHF.

V usage is TRBV2 and J usage is TRBJ1-1; 9 bases fit TRBD1. This CDR3 comprises 16 residues. Germline CDR1 SNHLY, CDR2 FYNNEI. V trimming: 5 bases; J trimming: 5 bases; junction bases outside the gene matches: 12. The CDR3 bases are TGTGCCAGCAGTCACAGGGGGCGCGAGTATCGGACTGAAGCTTTCTTT. This codes for CASSHRGREYRTEAFF.

The chain employs TRBV4-2 and TRBJ2-1; 9 bases are shared with TRBD2. This CDR3 region has 16 residues. V gave up 3 bases and J gave up 9 bases; unmatched junction bases: 12. Germline loops: CDR1 LGHNA, CDR2 YNFKEQ. CDR3 nucleotides: TGTGCCAGCAGCCATCGACTAGCGGCTACCGAGGGTGAGCAGTTCTTC. It yields the protein CASSHRLAATEGEQFF.

The chain uses TRBV7-8 and TRBJ2-7; a possible D gene is TRBD1 (5 bases). Germline assignment: CDR1 SGHVS and CDR2 FQNEAQ. This CDR3 is built from 17 residues. Trimming cost V 1 base and J 2 bases, with 18 bases left between them. DNA for the CDR3: TGTGCCAGCAGCTTAGAGTTTGGGGCAGCCAACCCCTACGAGCAGTACTTC. Its translation: CASSLEFGAANPYEQYF.